This TCR beta chain derives from a study of cytomegalovirus exposure and HLA in healthy donors. TCRdb's table, derived via immunoSEQ multiplex PCR, lists solely in-frame clones and lacks some. The sample lists 220,000 or so clones; roughly 83% were seen once. The CDR3 totals 13 residues. Germline values: CDR1 SNHLY, CDR2 FYNNEI. V lost 6 bases and J 0 bases, leaving 9 bases between the germline ends. This TCR derives from a woman aged 25 to 45 in good health and CMV-seropositive. Material: PBMCs. The chain employs TRBV2 and TRBJ2-7, with D perhaps matching TRBD2 (5 bases). The CDR3 loop is CASRDFSSYEQYF. In DNA, the CDR3 is TGTGCCAGCAGGGACTTTAGCTCCTACGAGCAGTACTTC.